The rows below give T cell receptor beta chains drawn from one sample of a study of read filtering for tumor transcriptome and immune sequencing. TCRdb re-called the reads through MiXCR, storing one row per CDR3 protein. The repertoire has about 62,000 distinct CDR3 sequences, roughly a fifth of them found once; the top ten carry about a tenth. The sequenced sample was a population of CD138-negative cells sorted from bone marrow. Receptor source: a donor aged 40 or older with multiple myeloma. CDR3s include the opening cysteine and the closing phenylalanine or tryptophan. Each record gives: CDR3 protein, CDR3 DNA, J gene, clone size, V gene, D gene. D genes are given only for firm matches. For some rows the clone size is stated as once, few or many, or as a class when expanded; others skip it.

CASSLLDRVQETQYF,TGTGCCAGCAGCCTCCTCGACAGGGTACAAGAGACCCAGTACTTC,TRBJ2-5,many,TRBV6-5,TRBD1
CASSQGQAYYEQYF,TGTGCCAGCAGCCAGGGGCAGGCGTACTACGAGCAGTACTTC,TRBJ2-7,many,TRBV3-1,NA
CSARGTNGRLVKNIQYF,TGCAGTGCTAGAGGCACTAATGGGCGACTAGTCAAAAACATTCAGTACTTC,TRBJ2-4,many,TRBV20-1,NA
CSATRLAGTHNEQFF,TGCAGTGCTACCCGACTAGCGGGAACCCACAATGAGCAGTTCTTC,TRBJ2-1,many,TRBV20-1,TRBD2
CASSPRTGSSYNEQFF,TGTGCCAGCAGTCCTCGGACCGGGAGCTCCTACAATGAGCAGTTCTTC,TRBJ2-1,many,TRBV7-9,NA
CSVEGDRRWDYGYTF,TGCAGCGTTGAGGGGGACAGGAGATGGGACTATGGCTACACCTTC,TRBJ1-2,many,TRBV29-1,TRBD1
CSAATGGVAEAFF,TGCAGTGCGGCGACAGGGGGAGTAGCTGAAGCTTTCTTT,TRBJ1-1,NA,TRBV20-1,TRBD1
CSARDRAGAWTGELFF,TGCAGTGCTAGAGACCGCGCGGGGGCGTGGACCGGGGAGCTGTTTTTT,TRBJ2-2,many,TRBV20-1,NA
CSVELPSDTQYF,TGCAGCGTTGAACTCCCTTCAGATACGCAGTATTTT,TRBJ2-3,many,TRBV29-1,NA
CASSPSSYEQYF,TGTGCCAGCAGCCCCTCCTCCTACGAGCAGTACTTC,TRBJ2-7,many,TRBV7-9,NA
CASSPSLAGEINEQFF,TGCGCCAGCAGCCCCTCCCTAGCGGGAGAAATAAATGAGCAGTTCTTC,TRBJ2-1,many,TRBV5-1,TRBD2
CASSAVEGGSEQYF,TGTGCCAGCAGCGCTGTGGAGGGGGGTAGCGAGCAGTACTTC,TRBJ2-7,many,TRBV9,NA
CASSLAGTGAVTDTQYF,TGCGCCAGCAGCTTGGCCGGGACAGGGGCCGTCACAGATACGCAGTATTTT,TRBJ2-3,many,TRBV5-1,TRBD1
CAGSRDRNTEAFF,TGTGCCGGCAGTCGGGACAGGAACACTGAAGCCTTCTTT,TRBJ1-1,NA,TRBV12-3/TRBV12-4,TRBD1
CSARPWTGEYNEQFF,TGCAGTGCTAGGCCGTGGACAGGGGAATACAATGAGCAGTTCTTC,TRBJ2-1,many,TRBV20-1,TRBD1
CSAVGGSDEAFF,TGCAGTGCTGTTGGCGGTTCAGATGAAGCTTTCTTT,TRBJ1-1,medium-sized,TRBV20-1,NA
CTSSRNTEAFF,TGTACCAGCAGCCGGAACACTGAAGCTTTCTTT,TRBJ1-1,NA,TRBV3-1,NA
CSARRGGLSGANVLTF,TGCAGTGCTAGGCGTGGGGGCTTATCCGGGGCCAACGTCCTGACTTTC,TRBJ2-6,many,TRBV20-1,NA
CASSQATRLQETQYF,TGTGCCAGCAGCCAAGCTACTAGGCTCCAAGAGACCCAGTACTTC,TRBJ2-5,many,TRBV14,NA
CASSDYSNQPQHF,TGTGCCAGCAGTGATTATAGCAATCAGCCCCAGCATTTT,TRBJ1-5,many,TRBV12-3/TRBV12-4,NA
CASSLGLRSGQEYF,TGTGCCAGCAGCTTAGGTCTTCGGTCGGGACAGGAATATTTC,TRBJ2-5,many,TRBV7-8,TRBD1
CASRRGLAGGASTDTQYF,TGTGCCAGCAGGAGAGGACTAGCGGGGGGCGCTAGCACAGATACGCAGTATTTT,TRBJ2-3,few,TRBV11-2,TRBD2
CASSPRAREGTDTQYF,TGTGCCAGCAGCCCTCGGGCGAGGGAGGGCACAGATACGCAGTATTTT,TRBJ2-3,many,TRBV4-2,NA
CASSPDRGRMLSYNSPLHF,TGTGCCAGCAGCCCGGATAGGGGAAGAATGCTTAGCTATAATTCACCCCTCCACTTT,TRBJ1-6,many,TRBV7-8,NA
CASSVAGTVSYEQYF,TGTGCCAGCAGCGTTGCAGGGACGGTTTCCTACGAGCAGTACTTC,TRBJ2-7,many,TRBV7-2,NA
CASSLVQGAYEQYF,TGTGCCAGCAGTTTAGTGCAGGGGGCCTACGAGCAGTACTTC,TRBJ2-7,many,TRBV28,TRBD1
CASSSRDLAGGYVSYNERFF,TGTGCCAGTAGTAGCCGAGACCTAGCGGGGGGGTACGTCTCCTACAATGAGCGGTTCTTC,TRBJ2-1,NA,TRBV19,TRBD2
CSVEGDSGGEKLFF,TGCAGCGTTGAAGGGGACAGCGGCGGGGAAAAACTGTTTTTT,TRBJ1-4,many,TRBV29-1,TRBD1
CASSFWGEPTEAFF,TGCGCCAGCAGCTTCTGGGGGGAACCCACTGAAGCTTTCTTT,TRBJ1-1,many,TRBV5-1,NA
CASSLGTGNTEAFF,TGCGCCAGCAGCTTAGGGACAGGGAACACTGAAGCTTTCTTT,TRBJ1-1,few,TRBV5-1,TRBD1
CASSARTGSPGNTIYF,TGTGCCAGCAGTGCCAGGACAGGGTCCCCTGGAAACACCATATATTTT,TRBJ1-3,many,TRBV2,TRBD1
CASSQETQYF,TGTGCCAGCAGCCAAGAGACCCAGTACTTC,TRBJ2-5,many,TRBV14,NA
CASSLIMSGGPQFF,TGTGCCAGCAGCTTAATTATGAGCGGGGGGCCGCAGTTCTTC,TRBJ2-1,NA,TRBV11-2,TRBD2
CATSQSGQGANTGELFF,TGTGCCACCAGTCAATCGGGACAGGGTGCGAACACCGGGGAGCTGTTTTTT,TRBJ2-2,many,TRBV24-1,TRBD1
CASDLAGDDHEQYF,TGTGCCAGCGACCTAGCGGGAGATGATCACGAGCAGTACTTC,TRBJ2-7,many,TRBV2,TRBD2
CSARDPGGGVYEQYF,TGCAGTGCTAGAGATCCGGGCGGCGGGGTCTACGAGCAGTACTTC,TRBJ2-7,many,TRBV20-1,NA
CASSPPGVKDYGYTF,TGTGCCAGCTCACCACCGGGGGTTAAGGACTATGGCTACACCTTC,TRBJ1-2,NA,TRBV18,NA
CSVTGGSTDTQYF,TGCAGCGTTACCGGAGGAAGCACAGATACGCAGTATTTT,TRBJ2-3,many,TRBV29-1,NA
CASSPGGRELYEQFF,TGTGCCAGCAGCCCGGGCGGGCGGGAGCTCTATGAGCAGTTCTTC,TRBJ2-1,medium-sized,TRBV11-3,TRBD2
CASSGATGVYTEAFF,TGTGCCAGCAGTGGCGCAACAGGAGTCTACACTGAAGCTTTCTTT,TRBJ1-1,many,TRBV2,NA
CASSLSGNSDGYTF,TGCGCCAGCAGCTTGTCAGGGAATAGCGATGGCTACACCTTC,TRBJ1-2,many,TRBV5-1,NA
CASSPLREGFDGYTF,TGTGCCAGCAGCCCCCTGCGAGAGGGGTTCGATGGCTACACCTTC,TRBJ1-2,many,TRBV11-2,NA
CASSPNSGRAVVNEQFF,TGTGCCAGCTCACCCAATAGCGGGAGGGCCGTGGTCAATGAGCAGTTCTTC,TRBJ2-1,many,TRBV18,TRBD2
CAHGTGFFYGQYF,TGTGCCCATGGGACAGGTTTTTTCTACGGGCAGTACTTC,TRBJ2-7,NA,TRBV6-6,TRBD1
CSARRLAGGPQETQYF,TGCAGTGCTAGGAGGCTAGCGGGAGGGCCACAAGAGACCCAGTACTTC,TRBJ2-5,many,TRBV20-1,TRBD2
CAGSIRLAGSDTGELFF,TGTGCAGGCAGTATCCGACTAGCAGGTTCGGACACCGGGGAGCTGTTTTTT,TRBJ2-2,NA,TRBV28,TRBD2
CATSREGIGGANEQFF,TGTGCCACCAGCAGAGAGGGAATTGGGGGGGCGAATGAGCAGTTCTTC,TRBJ2-1,NA,TRBV15,NA
CASSLRASGTTQETQYF,TGCGCCAGCAGCTTGCGAGCTAGCGGGACTACTCAAGAGACCCAGTACTTC,TRBJ2-5,few,TRBV5-1,TRBD2
CASSHFGTDTQYF,TGCGCCAGCAGTCATTTCGGCACAGATACGCAGTATTTT,TRBJ2-3,many,TRBV23-1,NA
CASSRTGTGSIEQYF,TGTGCCAGTAGTAGGACCGGGACAGGGTCGATTGAGCAGTACTTC,TRBJ2-7,many,TRBV19,TRBD1